This T cell receptor (beta chain) was identified in a study of cytomegalovirus exposure and HLA in healthy donors. All donors participated as healthy donors of bone marrow. Overall study findings and caveats: It was reported that TCR beta sequences correctly inferred the HLA-A and HLA-B alleles for most subjects. As immune exposure information, only CMV serostatus was available. A further, later analysis showed that HLA-associated TCR beta chains (compared with equally common others) were more clonally expanded.

Comment on this clone: Its cognate antigen is unknown.

Germline-derived CDR1 and CDR2 are SGHRS and YFSETQ. The V segment lost 1 base and the J segment 1 base; nucleotides outside the gene matches: 2. This CDR3 comprises 15 residues. With 60 Vbeta and 13 Jbeta primers, the PCR was carried out. TCRdb's table, derived via immunoSEQ multiplex PCR, lists solely in-frame clones and lacks some. The sample gives about 130,000 clones, 83% of which show up once; around 1.2% is in the top ten. The receptor was derived from a girl aged 2-9 years in good health and CMV-seronegative. The sample comprised PBMCs. The genes are TRBV5-1 and TRBJ1-1; 9 bases line up with TRBD1. CDR3 DNA sequence: TGCGCCAGCAGCTTGACAGGGGGCCCGAACACTGAAGCTTTCTTT. Residues: CASSLTGGPNTEAFF.